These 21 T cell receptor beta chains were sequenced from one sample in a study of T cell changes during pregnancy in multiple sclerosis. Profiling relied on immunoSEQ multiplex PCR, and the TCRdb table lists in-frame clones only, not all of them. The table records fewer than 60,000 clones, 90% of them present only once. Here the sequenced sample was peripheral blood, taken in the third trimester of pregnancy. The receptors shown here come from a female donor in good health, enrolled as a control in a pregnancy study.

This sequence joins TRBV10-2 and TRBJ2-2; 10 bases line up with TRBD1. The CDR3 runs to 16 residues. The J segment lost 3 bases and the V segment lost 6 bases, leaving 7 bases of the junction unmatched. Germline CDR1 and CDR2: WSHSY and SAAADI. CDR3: CASSVRQGADTGELFF. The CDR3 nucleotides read TGCGCCAGCAGCGTTCGACAGGGGGCAGACACCGGGGAGCTGTTTTTT.

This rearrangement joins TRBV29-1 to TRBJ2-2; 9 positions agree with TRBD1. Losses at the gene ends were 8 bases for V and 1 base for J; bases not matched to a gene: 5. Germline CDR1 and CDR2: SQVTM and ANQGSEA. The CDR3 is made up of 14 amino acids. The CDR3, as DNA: TGCAGCTCTCGACAGGGGGGGAACACCGGGGAGCTGTTTTTT. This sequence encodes CSSRQGGNTGELFF.

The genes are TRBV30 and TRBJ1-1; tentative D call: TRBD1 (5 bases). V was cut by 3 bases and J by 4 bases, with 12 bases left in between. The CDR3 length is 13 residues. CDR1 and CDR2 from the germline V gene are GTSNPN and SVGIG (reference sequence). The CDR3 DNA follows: TGTGCCTGGAGGCAGGGTCGGTTCACTGAAGCTTTCTTT. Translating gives CAWRQGRFTEAFF.

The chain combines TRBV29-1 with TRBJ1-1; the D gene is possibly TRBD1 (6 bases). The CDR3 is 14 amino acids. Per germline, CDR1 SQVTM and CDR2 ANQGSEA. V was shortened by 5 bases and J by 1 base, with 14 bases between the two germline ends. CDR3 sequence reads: CSVSTGFPNTEAFF. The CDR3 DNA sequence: TGCAGCGTTTCCACAGGGTTCCCGAACACTGAAGCTTTCTTT.

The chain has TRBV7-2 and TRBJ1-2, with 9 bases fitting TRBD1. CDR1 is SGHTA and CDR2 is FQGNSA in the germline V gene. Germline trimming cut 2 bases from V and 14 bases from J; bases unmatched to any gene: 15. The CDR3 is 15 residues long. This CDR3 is CASSLLNPRTGAPTF. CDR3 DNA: TGTGCCAGCAGCTTATTAAATCCTCGGACAGGGGCTCCGACCTTC. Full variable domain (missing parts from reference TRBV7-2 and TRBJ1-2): GAGVSQSPSNKVTEKGKDVELRCDPISGHTALYWYRQSLGQGLEFLIYFQGNSAPDKSGLPSDRFSAERTGGSVSTLTIQRTQQEDSAVYLCASSLLNPRTGAPTFGSGTRLTVV.

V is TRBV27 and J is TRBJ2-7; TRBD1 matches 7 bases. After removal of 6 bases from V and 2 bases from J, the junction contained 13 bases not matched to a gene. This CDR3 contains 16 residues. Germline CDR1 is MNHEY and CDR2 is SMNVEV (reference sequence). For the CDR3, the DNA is TGTGCCAGCAGCTCGGGCCCGGGACAGATAACCTACGAGCAGTACTTC. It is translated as CASSSGPGQITYEQYF.

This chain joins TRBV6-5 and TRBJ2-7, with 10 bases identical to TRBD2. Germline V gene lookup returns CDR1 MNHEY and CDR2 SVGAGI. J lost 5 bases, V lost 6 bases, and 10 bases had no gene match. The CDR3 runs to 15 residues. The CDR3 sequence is CASSRTGTSAHEQYF. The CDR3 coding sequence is TGTGCCAGCAGCCGAACCGGGACTAGCGCCCACGAGCAGTACTTC.

The DNA for the CDR3 is TGCGCCAGCAAATTGGGGGACAGGGGGCGGGTCAATGAGCAGTTCTTC. Protein: CASKLGDRGRVNEQFF. The rearrangement uses TRBV5-1 and TRBJ2-1; 12 bases agree with TRBD1. Looked up from germline, CDR1 is SGHRS and CDR2 is YFSETQ. This CDR3 comprises 16 residues. V lost 6 bases, J lost 6 bases, and 10 bases stayed unmatched. The variable domain in full, completed from reference TRBV5-1 and TRBJ2-1, reads KAGVTQTPRYLIKTRGQQVTLSCSPISGHRSVSWYQQTPGQGLQFLFEYFSETQRNKGNFPGRFSGRQFSNSRSEMNVSTLELGDSALYLCASKLGDRGRVNEQFFGPGTRLTVL.

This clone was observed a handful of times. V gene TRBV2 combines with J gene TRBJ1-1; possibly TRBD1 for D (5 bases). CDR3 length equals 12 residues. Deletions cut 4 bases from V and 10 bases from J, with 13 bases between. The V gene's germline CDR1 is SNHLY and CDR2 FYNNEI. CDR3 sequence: CASSGDLGRAFF. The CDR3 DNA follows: TGTGCCAGCAGTGGGGACTTGGGGCGAGCTTTCTTT.

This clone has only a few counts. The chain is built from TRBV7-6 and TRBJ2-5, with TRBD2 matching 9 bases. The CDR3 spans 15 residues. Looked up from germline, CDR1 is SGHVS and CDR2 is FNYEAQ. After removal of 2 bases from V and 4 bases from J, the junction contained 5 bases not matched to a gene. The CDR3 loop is CASSLYSGSPETQYF. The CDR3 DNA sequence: TGTGCCAGCAGCTTATATAGCGGGAGCCCAGAGACCCAGTACTTC.

For the CDR3, the DNA is TGTGCCAGCAGCAAGTCGGGGAGCTCCTACGAGCAGTACTTC. It codes for CASSKSGSSYEQYF. The chain couples TRBV21-1 to TRBJ2-7; the table calls TRBD2, which could not be checked here. TRBV21-1 is reported as a pseudogene. CDR3 length: 14 residues.

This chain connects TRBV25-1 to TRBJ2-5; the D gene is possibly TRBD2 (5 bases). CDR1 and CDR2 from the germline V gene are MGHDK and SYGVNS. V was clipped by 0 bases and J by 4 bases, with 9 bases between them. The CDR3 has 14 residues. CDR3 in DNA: TGTGCCAGCAGTGAATATAGAGGGAGAGAGACCCAGTACTTC. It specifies CASSEYRGRETQYF.

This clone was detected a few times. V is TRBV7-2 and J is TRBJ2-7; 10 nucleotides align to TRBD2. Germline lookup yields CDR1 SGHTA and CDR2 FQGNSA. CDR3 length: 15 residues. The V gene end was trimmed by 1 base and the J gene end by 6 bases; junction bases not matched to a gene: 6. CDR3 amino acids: CASSLVLAGDLEQYF. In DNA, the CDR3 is TGTGCCAGCAGCTTAGTCCTAGCGGGGGATCTCGAGCAGTACTTC.

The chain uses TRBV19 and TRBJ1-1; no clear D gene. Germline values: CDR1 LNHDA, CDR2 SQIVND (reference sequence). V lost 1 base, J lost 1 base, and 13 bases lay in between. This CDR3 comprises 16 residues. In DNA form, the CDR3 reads TGTGCCAGTAGTATAGCTATCCGCCGGGAGAACACTGAAGCTTTCTTT. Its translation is CASSIAIRRENTEAFF.

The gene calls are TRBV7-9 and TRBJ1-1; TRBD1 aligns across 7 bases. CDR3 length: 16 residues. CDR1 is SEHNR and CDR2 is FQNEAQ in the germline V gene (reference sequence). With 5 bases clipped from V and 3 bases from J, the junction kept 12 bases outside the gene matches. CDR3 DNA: TGTGCCAGCAGCCCCCTGACAGGGCCTAAGGACACTGAAGCTTTCTTT. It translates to CASSPLTGPKDTEAFF.

This CDR3 is CASSSPDRTQETQYF. Here the CDR3 DNA reads TGTGCCAGCAGCTCTCCCGACAGGACCCAAGAGACCCAGTACTTC. The genes are TRBV11-2 and TRBJ2-5, with a tentative D call TRBD1 (6 bases). Per germline, CDR1 SGHAT and CDR2 FQNNGV. V shed 4 bases and J shed 1 base, with 13 bases lying between them. The CDR3 contains 15 residues. The full variable domain, in which reference TRBV11-2 and TRBJ2-5 provide the parts outside the CDR3, is EAGVAQSPRYKIIEKRQSVAFWCNPISGHATLYWYQQILGQGPKLLIQFQNNGVVDDSQLPKDRFSAERLKGVDSTLKIQPAKLEDSAVYLCASSSPDRTQETQYFGPGTRLLVL.

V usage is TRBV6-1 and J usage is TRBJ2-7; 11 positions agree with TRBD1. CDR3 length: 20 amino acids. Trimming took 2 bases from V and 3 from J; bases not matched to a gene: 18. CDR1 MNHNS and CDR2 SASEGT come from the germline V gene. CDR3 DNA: TGTGCCAGCAGTGAAAGTCTTTGGGTTGGGCCGGGACAGGGGGTCTACGAGCAGTACTTC. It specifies CASSESLWVGPGQGVYEQYF.

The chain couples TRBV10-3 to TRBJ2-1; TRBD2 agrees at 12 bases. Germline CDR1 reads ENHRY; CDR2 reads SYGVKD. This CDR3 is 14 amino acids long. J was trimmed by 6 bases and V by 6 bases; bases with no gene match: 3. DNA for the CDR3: TGTGCCATCAGATCGGGACTAGCGGGCAATGAGCAGTTCTTC. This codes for CAIRSGLAGNEQFF.

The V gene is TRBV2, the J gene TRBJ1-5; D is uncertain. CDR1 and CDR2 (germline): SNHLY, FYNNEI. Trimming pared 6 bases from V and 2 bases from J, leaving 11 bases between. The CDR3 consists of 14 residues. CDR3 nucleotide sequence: TGTGCCAGCAGCCTCGGGGAGGGCAATCAGCCCCAGCATTTT. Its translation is CASSLGEGNQPQHF.

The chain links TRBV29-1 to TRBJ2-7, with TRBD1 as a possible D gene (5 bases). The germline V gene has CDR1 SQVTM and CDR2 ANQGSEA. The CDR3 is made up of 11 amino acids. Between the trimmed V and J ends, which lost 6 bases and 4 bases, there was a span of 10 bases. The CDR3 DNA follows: TGCAGCGTCGAAAGACAGTACGAGCAGTACTTC. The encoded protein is CSVERQYEQYF.

The CDR3 sequence: CAWTGPYGYTF. The CDR3, as DNA: TGTGCCTGGACAGGGCCCTATGGCTACACCTTC. The rearrangement uses TRBV30 and TRBJ1-2; maybe TRBD1 (5 bases). The V end was cut by 4 bases, the J end by 4 bases, with 7 bases between. The CDR3 consists of 11 residues. Germline V gene sequence: CDR1 GTSNPN, CDR2 SVGIG (reference sequence).